The 24 T cell receptor beta chains below come from one sample, sequenced in a study of TIL therapy for anti-PD-1-resistant metastatic lung cancer. Time point indicated: pre-treatment sample, taken before nivolumab and TIL therapy. This was the immunoSEQ v3 assay. Generated by immunoSEQ multiplex PCR, the TCRdb table keeps only in-frame clones and is missing some. Altogether more than 35,000 clones are present, around 67% being singletons, with the ten largest covering approximately 6%. Sample: blood, taken at baseline. The receptors shown here come from a person aged 25 to 79 with non-small cell lung cancer.

The chain joins TRBV7-9 to TRBJ1-3, with 7 positions matching TRBD1. There are 14 residues in the CDR3. V gave up 5 bases and J gave up 7 bases; unmatched junction bases: 8. CDR1 is SEHNR, CDR2 FQNEAQ, per germline (reference sequence). The CDR3 nucleotides read TGTGCCAGCAGCCAAGGACAGGTCGGGAACACCATATATTTT. It codes for CASSQGQVGNTIYF.

This clone was picked up one time. The chain joins TRBV28 to TRBJ2-5; the match to TRBD1 covers 12 bases. V lost 8 bases and J lost 5; bases outside the gene matches: 6. Per germline, CDR1 MDHEN and CDR2 SYDVKM. The CDR3 spans 14 residues. The CDR3 is CASWGQGASETQYF. The CDR3 bases are TGTGCCAGCTGGGGACAGGGGGCTTCGGAGACCCAGTACTTC.

The chain employs TRBV7-2 and TRBJ2-3; 7 bases agree with TRBD2. The CDR3 spans 14 residues. With 3 bases clipped from V and 1 base from J, the junction kept 1 base outside the gene matches. The germline CDR1 and CDR2 sequences are SGHTA and FQGNSA. CDR3 protein: CASSFAGGTDTQYF. CDR3 coding DNA: TGTGCCAGCAGCTTCGCGGGGGGCACAGATACGCAGTATTTT.

The rearrangement links TRBV29-1 to TRBJ2-5; a weak D match, TRBD2 (6 bases). Germline V lookup: CDR1 SQVTM, CDR2 ANQGSEA. The CDR3 totals 12 residues. Trimming pared 4 bases from V and 1 base from J, leaving 7 bases between. CDR3 sequence (DNA): TGCAGCGTTGGACTAGTCCAAGAGACCCAGTACTTC. Protein product: CSVGLVQETQYF. The complete variable domain, with remaining parts taken from reference TRBV29-1 and TRBJ2-5, reads SAVISQKPSRDICQRGTSLTIQCQVDSQVTMMFWYRQQPGQSLTLIATANQGSEATYESGFVIDKFPISRPNLTFSTLTVSNMSPEDSSIYLCSVGLVQETQYFGPGTRLLVL.

This sequence joins TRBV10-3 and TRBJ2-5; D perhaps matches TRBD1 (5 bases). The CDR3 extends over 15 amino acids. Deletions cut 0 bases from V and 5 bases from J, with 13 bases between. The germline CDR1 and CDR2 sequences are ENHRY and SYGVKD. CDR3 amino acids: CAISESGQGWETQYF. CDR3 DNA: TGTGCCATCAGTGAGTCGGGTCAGGGTTGGGAGACCCAGTACTTC.

This clone occurred once. The chain uses TRBV15 and TRBJ2-1; TRBD1 is a possible D gene (6 bases). The CDR3 is 15 residues long. The germline V gene has CDR1 LNHNV and CDR2 YYDKDF (reference sequence). The V end lost 1 base, the J end lost 2 bases, and 9 bases lay between the germline ends. CDR3 protein: CATSRVRDTYNEQFF. The CDR3 coding sequence is TGTGCCACCAGCAGAGTACGGGACACCTACAATGAGCAGTTCTTC.

The chain employs TRBV27 and TRBJ2-3; TRBD1 matches at 7 bases. V gave up 1 base and J gave up 3 bases; unmatched junction bases: 7. Germline assignment: CDR1 MNHEY and CDR2 SMNVEV (reference sequence). The CDR3 spans 16 residues. CDR3 sequence reads: CASSLYTGAVTDTQYF. As DNA, the CDR3 is TGTGCCAGCAGTTTATACACAGGGGCGGTAACAGATACGCAGTATTTT.

The J gene is TRBJ2-1, the V gene TRBV7-2; D gene uncertain. Germline CDR1 reads SGHTA; CDR2 reads FQGNSA. V shed 1 base and J shed 7 bases, with 8 bases lying between them. The CDR3 is 13 amino acids. The CDR3 protein is CASSLVPGNEQFF. The CDR3 nucleotides read TGTGCCAGCAGCTTAGTTCCAGGAAATGAGCAGTTCTTC.

The chain has TRBV2 and TRBJ2-2; 9 positions match TRBD2. In germline, CDR1 is SNHLY, CDR2 FYNNEI. This CDR3 is 19 amino acids long. V was clipped by 2 bases and J by 0 bases; unmatched bases: 10. CDR3 DNA sequence: TGTGCCAGCAGTGAATCTGTTTCGGGACTAGCTGCGAACACCGGGGAGCTGTTTTTT. Its protein is CASSESVSGLAANTGELFF.

Only one count was recorded for this clone. This chain uses TRBV4-2 with TRBJ2-5; the D is unclear. The DNA matches TRBJ2-7 better at its end, which makes the J call doubtful. The germline gives CDR1 LGHNA, CDR2 YNFKEQ. This CDR3 comprises 15 residues. The CDR3 spells CASSQGYSSSYEQYF. DNA of the CDR3: TGTGCCAGCAGCCAAGGGTACAGTAGCTCCTACGAGCAGTACTTC.

This chain uses TRBV11-3 with TRBJ2-5; 7 bases match TRBD2. The CDR3 covers 16 residues. V lost 0 bases and J lost 2; bases outside the gene matches: 6. Germline V CDR1 and CDR2: SGHNT, YENEEA. The DNA for the CDR3 is TGTGCCAGCAGCTTAGAGGGCGGGAGAGGTCAAGAGACCCAGTACTTC. The encoded protein is CASSLEGGRGQETQYF.

The sample holds one count of this clone. This chain links TRBV7-9 with TRBJ2-3, with D possibly matching TRBD2 (6 bases). This CDR3 has 17 amino acids. CDR1 is SEHNR and CDR2 is FQNEAQ in the germline V gene (reference sequence). The ends were cut back, 5 bases at V and 1 base at J, with 19 bases in the middle. Here the CDR3 DNA reads TGTGCCAGCAGCCCCCCAAAAGGTGGAGGGCGCACAGATACGCAGTATTTT. Translated: CASSPPKGGGRTDTQYF.

The chain links TRBV19 to TRBJ2-3; either TRBD1 or TRBD2 may fit D (5 bases each). Per germline, CDR1 LNHDA and CDR2 SQIVND (reference sequence). The CDR3 spans 13 residues. This CDR3 is CASQWGSTDTQYF. The DNA for the CDR3 is TGTGCATCCCAGTGGGGGAGCACAGATACGCAGTATTTT.

This chain links TRBV5-6 with TRBJ2-3; TRBD2 matches 13 bases. The CDR3 is 16 residues long. Germline V lookup: CDR1 SGHDT, CDR2 YYEEEE. The trim removed 4 bases at V and 4 bases at J, leaving 6 bases unmatched. DNA of the CDR3: TGTGCCAGCAGCGAGGGACTAGCGGGATTGTCAGATACGCAGTATTTT. Its protein is CASSEGLAGLSDTQYF.

This clone was counted a single time. The chain links TRBV6-5 to TRBJ2-2; 7 bases agree with TRBD1. The CDR3 consists of 15 residues. Trimming took 0 bases from V and 5 from J; bases not matched to a gene: 3. Per germline, CDR1 MNHEY and CDR2 SVGAGI. CDR3 nucleotide sequence: TGTGCCAGCAGTTACTCGGCAGGGGGAACCGGGGAGCTGTTTTTT. Its protein is CASSYSAGGTGELFF.

V and J are TRBV4-2 and TRBJ2-2; maybe TRBD2 (6 bases). This CDR3 contains 16 residues. Between the trimmed V and J ends, which lost 3 bases and 4 bases, there was a span of 15 bases. The germline V gene has CDR1 LGHNA and CDR2 YNFKEQ. The CDR3 DNA sequence: TGTGCCAGCAGCCAGTCTCAGGCAGCGGGCACCGGGGAGCTGTTTTTT. Translation: CASSQSQAAGTGELFF.

The rearrangement uses TRBV28 and TRBJ2-5; no clear D. The CDR3 runs 18 residues. The germline CDR1 and CDR2 sequences are MDHEN and SYDVKM. V dropped 3 bases and J dropped 1 base, with 21 bases sitting between them. This CDR3 is CASSFRRVLSISQETQYF. The CDR3 DNA reads as TGTGCCAGCAGTTTCCGCAGAGTCTTATCTATTTCCCAAGAGACCCAGTACTTC.

This chain connects TRBV27 to TRBJ2-4; 11 nucleotides line up with TRBD2. The V gene's germline CDR1 is MNHEY and CDR2 SMNVEV (reference sequence). J was trimmed by 8 bases and V by 10 bases; bases with no gene match: 4. The CDR3 extends over 12 amino acids. CDR3 in DNA: TGTGCCACCAGGACTAGCGGGTACATTCAGTACTTC. This encodes CATRTSGYIQYF.

The genes are TRBV7-8 and TRBJ1-5; TRBD1 is a possible D gene (5 bases). Germline V CDR1 and CDR2: SGHVS, FQNEAQ. This CDR3 spans 14 amino acids. V gave up 5 bases and J gave up 10 bases, with 18 bases separating them. The DNA of the CDR3 is TGTGCCAGCAGCATGGGGGTCCCTGGGTTTCCCCAGCATTTT. Translation: CASSMGVPGFPQHF.

The chain has TRBV6-5 and TRBJ1-6; TRBD1 aligns across 9 bases. The CDR3 runs to 15 residues. Germline CDR1 is MNHEY and CDR2 is SVGAGI. Trimming cost V 3 bases and J 9 bases; bases outside gene matches: 6. The CDR3 region has the DNA TGTGCCAGCAGTTATAAGGGACAGGGTGCTTCACCCCTCCACTTT. Protein product: CASSYKGQGASPLHF.

The rearrangement uses TRBV9 and TRBJ1-3; 7 nucleotides align to TRBD1. CDR3 length: 17 amino acids. The trim removed 3 bases at V and 9 bases at J, leaving 18 bases unmatched. The germline V gene has CDR1 SGDLS and CDR2 YYNGEE. The CDR3 loop is CASSAVGWGSGGSTIYF. The CDR3 coding sequence is TGTGCCAGCAGCGCCGTTGGTTGGGGGTCAGGGGGTAGCACCATATATTTT.

V and J are TRBV18 and TRBJ2-1; D possibly matches TRBD1 or TRBD2 (5 bases each). This CDR3 has 13 amino acids. Germline CDR1 reads KGHSH; CDR2 reads LQKENI. Deletions cut 3 bases from V and 7 bases from J, with 10 bases between. CDR3 region: CASSPGPLNEQFF. CDR3 nucleotides: TGTGCCAGCTCACCGGGACCTTTAAATGAGCAGTTCTTC.

The gene calls are TRBV7-2 and TRBJ2-7; a weak D match, TRBD2 (6 bases). The germline gives CDR1 SGHTA, CDR2 FQGNSA. V was clipped by 2 bases and J by 5 bases, with 13 bases between them. The CDR3 has 14 amino acids. CDR3 protein: CASSLSVAAHEQYF. CDR3 coding DNA: TGTGCCAGCAGCTTAAGTGTAGCGGCCCACGAGCAGTACTTC.

This clone was found a few times. V and J are TRBV11-2 and TRBJ1-4; D is unclear. Germline-derived CDR1 and CDR2 are SGHAT and FQNNGV. CDR3 size: 13 residues. V gave up 1 base and J gave up 9 bases, with 9 bases separating them. CDR3 sequence (DNA): TGTGCCAGCAGCTTAGCCCCGGAGCAAAAACTGTTTTTT. It codes for CASSLAPEQKLFF.